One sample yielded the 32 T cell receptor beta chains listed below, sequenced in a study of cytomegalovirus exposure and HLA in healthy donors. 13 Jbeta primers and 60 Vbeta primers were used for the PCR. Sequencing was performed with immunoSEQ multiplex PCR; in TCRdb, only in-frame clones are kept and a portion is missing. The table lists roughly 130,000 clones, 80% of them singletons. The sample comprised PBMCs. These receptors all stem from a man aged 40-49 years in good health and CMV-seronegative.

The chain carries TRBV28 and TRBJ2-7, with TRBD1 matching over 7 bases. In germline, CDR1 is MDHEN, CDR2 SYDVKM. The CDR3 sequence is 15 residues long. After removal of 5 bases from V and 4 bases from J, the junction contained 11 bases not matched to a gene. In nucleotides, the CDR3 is TGTGCCAGCAGTCCCCCAGGGGACAGCGGATACGAGCAGTACTTC. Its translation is CASSPPGDSGYEQYF.

CDR3 amino acids: CASSPGQGFGYTF. The CDR3 DNA reads TGTGCCAGCAGCCCGGGACAGGGGTTTGGCTACACCTTC. The chain recombines TRBV7-3 with TRBJ1-2, with TRBD1 matching over 10 bases. The CDR3 has 13 residues. With V trimmed by 5 bases and J by 7 bases, 4 bases remained unmatched. Germline V gene sequence: CDR1 SGHTA, CDR2 FQGTGA.

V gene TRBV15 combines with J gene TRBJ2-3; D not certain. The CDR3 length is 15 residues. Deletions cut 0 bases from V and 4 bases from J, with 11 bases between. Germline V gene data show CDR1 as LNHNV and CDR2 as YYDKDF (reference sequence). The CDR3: CATSRDSSTSDTQYF. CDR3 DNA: TGTGCCACCAGCAGAGATTCCAGTACCTCAGATACGCAGTATTTT.

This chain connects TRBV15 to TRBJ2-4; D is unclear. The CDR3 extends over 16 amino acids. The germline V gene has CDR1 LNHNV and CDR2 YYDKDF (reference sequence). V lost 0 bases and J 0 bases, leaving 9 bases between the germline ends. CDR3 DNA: TGTGCCACCAGCAGAGATTCCCTAATAGCCAAAAACATTCAGTACTTC. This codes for CATSRDSLIAKNIQYF.

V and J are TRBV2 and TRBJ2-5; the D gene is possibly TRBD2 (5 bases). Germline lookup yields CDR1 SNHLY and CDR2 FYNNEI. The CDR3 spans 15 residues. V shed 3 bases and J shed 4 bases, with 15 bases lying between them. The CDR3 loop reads CASSESRTGGETQYF. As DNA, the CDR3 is TGTGCCAGCAGTGAGTCCAGAACTGGAGGAGAGACCCAGTACTTC.

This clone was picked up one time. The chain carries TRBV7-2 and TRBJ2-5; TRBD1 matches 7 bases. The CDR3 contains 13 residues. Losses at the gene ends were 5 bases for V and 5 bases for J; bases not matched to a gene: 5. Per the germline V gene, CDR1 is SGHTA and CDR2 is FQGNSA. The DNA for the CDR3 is TGTGCCAGCAGCCGGGACAGCGCGGAGACCCAGTACTTC. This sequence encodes CASSRDSAETQYF. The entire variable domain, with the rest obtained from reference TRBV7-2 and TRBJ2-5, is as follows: GAGVSQSPSNKVTEKGKDVELRCDPISGHTALYWYRQSLGQGLEFLIYFQGNSAPDKSGLPSDRFSAERTGGSVSTLTIQRTQQEDSAVYLCASSRDSAETQYFGPGTRLLVL.

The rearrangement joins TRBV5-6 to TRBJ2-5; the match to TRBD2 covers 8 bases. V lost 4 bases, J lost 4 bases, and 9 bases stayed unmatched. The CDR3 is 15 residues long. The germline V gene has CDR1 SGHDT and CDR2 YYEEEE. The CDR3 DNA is TGTGCCAGCAGCCTTGGTGTAGCGGGATTAGAGACCCAGTACTTC. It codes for CASSLGVAGLETQYF.

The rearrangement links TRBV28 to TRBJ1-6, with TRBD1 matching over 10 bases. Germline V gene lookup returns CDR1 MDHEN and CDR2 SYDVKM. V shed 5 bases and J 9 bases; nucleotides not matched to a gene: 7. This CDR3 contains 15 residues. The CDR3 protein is CASSHGQGGGSPLHF. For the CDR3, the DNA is TGTGCCAGCAGTCACGGACAGGGGGGTGGTTCACCCCTCCACTTT. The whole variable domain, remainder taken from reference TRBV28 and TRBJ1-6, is DVKVTQSSRYLVKRTGEKVFLECVQDMDHENMFWYRQDPGLGLRLIYFSYDVKMKEKGDIPEGYSVSREKKERFSLILESASTNQTSMYLCASSHGQGGGSPLHFGNGTRLTVT.

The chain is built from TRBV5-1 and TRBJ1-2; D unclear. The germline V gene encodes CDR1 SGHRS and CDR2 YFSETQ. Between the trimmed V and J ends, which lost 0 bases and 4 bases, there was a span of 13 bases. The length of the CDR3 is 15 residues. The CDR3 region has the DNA TGCGCCAGCAGCTTGGGAGGGAGTGCCTCCTATGGCTACACCTTC. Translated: CASSLGGSASYGYTF.

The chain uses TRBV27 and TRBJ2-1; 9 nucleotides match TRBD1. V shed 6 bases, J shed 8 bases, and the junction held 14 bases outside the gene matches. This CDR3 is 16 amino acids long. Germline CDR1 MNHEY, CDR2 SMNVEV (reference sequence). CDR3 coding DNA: TGTGCCAGCAGGGCCCGGGCACAGGGGGCAGGGTATGAGCAGTTCTTC. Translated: CASRARAQGAGYEQFF.

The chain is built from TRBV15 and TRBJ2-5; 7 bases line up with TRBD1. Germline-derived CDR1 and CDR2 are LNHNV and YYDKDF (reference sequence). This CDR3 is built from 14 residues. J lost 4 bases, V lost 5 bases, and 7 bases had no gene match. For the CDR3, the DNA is TGTGCCACCAGCGGAAACAACAGGGGAGAGACCCAGTACTTC. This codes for CATSGNNRGETQYF.

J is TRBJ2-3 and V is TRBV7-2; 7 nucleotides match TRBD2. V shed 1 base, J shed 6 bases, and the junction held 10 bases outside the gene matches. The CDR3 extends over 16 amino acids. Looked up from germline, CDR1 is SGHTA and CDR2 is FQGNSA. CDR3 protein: CASSLGGGGSADTQYF. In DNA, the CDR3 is TGTGCCAGCAGCTTAGGAGGTGGCGGGAGCGCCGATACGCAGTATTTT.

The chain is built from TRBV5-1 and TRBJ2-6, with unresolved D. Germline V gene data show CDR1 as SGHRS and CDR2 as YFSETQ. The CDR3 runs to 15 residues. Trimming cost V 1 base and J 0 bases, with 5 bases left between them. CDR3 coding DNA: TGCGCCAGCAGCTTGTCAGTCTCTGGGGCCAACGTCCTGACTTTC. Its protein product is CASSLSVSGANVLTF.

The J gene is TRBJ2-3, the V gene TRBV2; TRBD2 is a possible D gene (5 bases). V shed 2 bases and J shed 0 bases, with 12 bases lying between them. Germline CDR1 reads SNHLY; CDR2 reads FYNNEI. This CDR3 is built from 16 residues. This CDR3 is CASSELSGLSTDTQYF. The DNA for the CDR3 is TGTGCCAGCAGTGAATTGTCGGGGTTGAGCACAGATACGCAGTATTTT.

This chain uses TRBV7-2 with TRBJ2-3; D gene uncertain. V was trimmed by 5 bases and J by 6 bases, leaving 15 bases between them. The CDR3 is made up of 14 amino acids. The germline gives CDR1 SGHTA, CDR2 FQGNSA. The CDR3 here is CASSPVVARDTQYF. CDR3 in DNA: TGTGCCAGCAGCCCTGTGGTGGCTCGCGATACGCAGTATTTT.

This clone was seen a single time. CDR3 coding DNA: TGTGCCAGCAGCCTACGCGAGGTTCCCTACAATGAGCAGTTCTTC. Amino acid sequence: CASSLREVPYNEQFF. The chain carries TRBV27 and TRBJ2-1; D gene ambiguous. The CDR3 is 15 residues long. Trimming took 6 bases from V and 2 from J, leaving 14 bases between them. Germline V gives CDR1 MNHEY, CDR2 SMNVEV (reference sequence).

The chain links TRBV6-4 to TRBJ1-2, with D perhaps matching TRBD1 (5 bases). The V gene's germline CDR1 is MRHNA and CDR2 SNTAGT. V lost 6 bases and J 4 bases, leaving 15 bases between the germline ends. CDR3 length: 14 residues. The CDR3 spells CASSERTGSYGYTF. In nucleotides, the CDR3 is TGTGCCAGCAGCGAGAGAACAGGAAGCTATGGCTACACCTTC.

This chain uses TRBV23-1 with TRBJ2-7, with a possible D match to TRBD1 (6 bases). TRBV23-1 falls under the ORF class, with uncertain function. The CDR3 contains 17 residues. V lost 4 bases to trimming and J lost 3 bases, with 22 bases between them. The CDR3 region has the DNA TGCGCCAGCAGTCCATGTAGGGACACCAAAAGACTCTACGAGCAGTACTTC. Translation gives CASSPCRDTKRLYEQYF.

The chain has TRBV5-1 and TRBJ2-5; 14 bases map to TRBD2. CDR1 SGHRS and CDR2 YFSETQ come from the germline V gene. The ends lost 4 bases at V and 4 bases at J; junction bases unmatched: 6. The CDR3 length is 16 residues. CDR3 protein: CASSAPGLAGVETQYF. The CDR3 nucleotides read TGCGCCAGCAGCGCACCGGGACTAGCGGGGGTAGAGACCCAGTACTTC. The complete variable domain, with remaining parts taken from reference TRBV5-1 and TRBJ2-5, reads KAGVTQTPRYLIKTRGQQVTLSCSPISGHRSVSWYQQTPGQGLQFLFEYFSETQRNKGNFPGRFSGRQFSNSRSEMNVSTLELGDSALYLCASSAPGLAGVETQYFGPGTRLLVL.

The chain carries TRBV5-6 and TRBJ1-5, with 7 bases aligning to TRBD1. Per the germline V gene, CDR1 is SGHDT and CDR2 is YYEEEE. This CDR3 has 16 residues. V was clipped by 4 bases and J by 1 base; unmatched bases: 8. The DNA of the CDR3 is TGTGCCAGCAGCCTTCAGGGGGTTGCGAGCAATCAGCCCCAGCATTTT. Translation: CASSLQGVASNQPQHF.

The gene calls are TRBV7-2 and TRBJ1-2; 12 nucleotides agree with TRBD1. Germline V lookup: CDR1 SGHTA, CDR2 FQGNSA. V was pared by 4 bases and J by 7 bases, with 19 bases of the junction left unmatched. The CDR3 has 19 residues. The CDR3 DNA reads TGTGCCAGCAGCTACGACTATGGACCCCCGGGACAGGGGGCTGGTGGCTACACCTTC. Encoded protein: CASSYDYGPPGQGAGGYTF.

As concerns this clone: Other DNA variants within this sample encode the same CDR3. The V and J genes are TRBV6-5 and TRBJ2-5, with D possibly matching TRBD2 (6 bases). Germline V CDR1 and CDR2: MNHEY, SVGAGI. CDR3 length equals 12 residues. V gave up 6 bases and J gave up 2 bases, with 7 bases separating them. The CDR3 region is CASSRGQETQYF. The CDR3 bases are TGTGCCAGCAGCCGGGGGCAAGAGACCCAGTACTTC.

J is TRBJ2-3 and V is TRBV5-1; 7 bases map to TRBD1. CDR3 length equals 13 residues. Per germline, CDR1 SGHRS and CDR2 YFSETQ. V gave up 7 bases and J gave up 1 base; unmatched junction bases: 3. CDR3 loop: CASHTGGTDTQYF. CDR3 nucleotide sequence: TGCGCCAGCCACACAGGGGGCACAGATACGCAGTATTTT. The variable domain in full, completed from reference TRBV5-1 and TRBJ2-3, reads KAGVTQTPRYLIKTRGQQVTLSCSPISGHRSVSWYQQTPGQGLQFLFEYFSETQRNKGNFPGRFSGRQFSNSRSEMNVSTLELGDSALYLCASHTGGTDTQYFGPGTRLTVL.

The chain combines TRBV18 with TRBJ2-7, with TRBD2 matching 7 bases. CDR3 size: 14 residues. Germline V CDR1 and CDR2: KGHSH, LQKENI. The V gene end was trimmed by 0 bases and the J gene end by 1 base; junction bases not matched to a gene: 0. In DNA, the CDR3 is TGTGCCAGCTCACCACCGGGGGGGTCCTACGAGCAGTACTTC. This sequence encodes CASSPPGGSYEQYF. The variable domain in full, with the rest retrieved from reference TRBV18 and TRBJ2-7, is NAGVMQNPRHLVRRRGQEARLRCSPMKGHSHVYWYRQLPEEGLKFMVYLQKENIIDESGMPKERFSAEFPKEGPSILRIQQVVRGDSAAYFCASSPPGGSYEQYFGPGTRLTVT.

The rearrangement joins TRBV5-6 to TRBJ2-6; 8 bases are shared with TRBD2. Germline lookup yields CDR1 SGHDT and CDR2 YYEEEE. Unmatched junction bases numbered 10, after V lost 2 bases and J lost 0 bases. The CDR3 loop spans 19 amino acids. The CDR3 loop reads CASSLFRGGRSSGANVLTF. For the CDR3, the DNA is TGTGCCAGCAGCTTATTCCGGGGGGGGCGGAGCTCTGGGGCCAACGTCCTGACTTTC.

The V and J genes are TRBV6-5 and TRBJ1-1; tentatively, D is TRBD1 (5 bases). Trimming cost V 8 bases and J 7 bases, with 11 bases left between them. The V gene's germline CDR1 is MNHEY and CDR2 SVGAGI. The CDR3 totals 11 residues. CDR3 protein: CASSRGNEAFF. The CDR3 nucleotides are TGTGCCAGCTCCCGGGGGAATGAAGCTTTCTTT.

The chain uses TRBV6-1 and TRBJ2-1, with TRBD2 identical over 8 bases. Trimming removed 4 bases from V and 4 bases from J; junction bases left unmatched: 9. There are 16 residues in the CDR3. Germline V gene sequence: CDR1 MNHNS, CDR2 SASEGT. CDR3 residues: CASSATLRGVYNEQFF. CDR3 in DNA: TGTGCCAGCAGTGCCACTTTGCGGGGGGTTTACAATGAGCAGTTCTTC.

This chain's CDR3 is CASSRRRDRDATTNEKLFF. CDR3 in DNA: TGTGCCAGCAGCCGCCGCCGGGACAGGGACGCCACAACTAATGAAAAACTGTTTTTT. The V and J genes are TRBV4-2 and TRBJ1-4; 9 nucleotides agree with TRBD1. Unmatched junction bases numbered 12, after V lost 4 bases and J lost 0 bases. The CDR3 has 19 residues. Per germline, CDR1 LGHNA and CDR2 YNFKEQ.

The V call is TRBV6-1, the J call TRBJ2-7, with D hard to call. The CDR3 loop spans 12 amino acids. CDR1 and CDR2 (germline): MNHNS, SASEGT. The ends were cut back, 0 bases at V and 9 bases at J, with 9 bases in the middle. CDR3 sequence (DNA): TGTGCCAGCAGTGAAGCGACTGTAGGGCAGTACTTC. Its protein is CASSEATVGQYF.

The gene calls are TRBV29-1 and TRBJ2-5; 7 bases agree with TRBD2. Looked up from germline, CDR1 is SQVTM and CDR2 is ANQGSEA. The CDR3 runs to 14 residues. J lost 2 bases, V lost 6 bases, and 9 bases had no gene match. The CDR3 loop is CSVPGGTTQETQYF. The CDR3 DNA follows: TGCAGCGTCCCCGGGGGGACGACTCAAGAGACCCAGTACTTC.

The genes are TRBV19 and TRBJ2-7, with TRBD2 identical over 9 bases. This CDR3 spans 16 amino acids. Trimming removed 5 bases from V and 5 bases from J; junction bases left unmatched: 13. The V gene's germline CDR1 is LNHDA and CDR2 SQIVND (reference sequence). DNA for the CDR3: TGTGCCAGTAGTCCAGTCGCTAGCGGGATAAACAACGAGCAGTACTTC. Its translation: CASSPVASGINNEQYF. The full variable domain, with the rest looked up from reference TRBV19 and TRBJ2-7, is DGGITQSPKYLFRKEGQNVTLSCEQNLNHDAMYWYRQDPGQGLRLIYYSQIVNDFQKGDIAEGYSVSREKKESFPLTVTSAQKNPTAFYLCASSPVASGINNEQYFGPGTRLTVT.

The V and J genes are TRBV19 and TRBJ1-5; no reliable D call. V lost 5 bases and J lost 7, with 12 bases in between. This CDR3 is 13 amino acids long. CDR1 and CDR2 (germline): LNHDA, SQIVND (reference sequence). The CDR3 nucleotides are TGTGCCAGTAGTCTAGGCCAACACCAGCCCCAGCATTTT. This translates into CASSLGQHQPQHF.